These 8 T cell receptor beta chains originate from one sample sequenced in a study of blood T cells in healthy people across ages (dated by TCRdb to between 2014 and 2017). Library generation was performed with 5' RACE. The run used an Illumina HiSeq 2500. The second PCR ran for about 6 to 11 cycles and used a J-beta primer mix along with a sample-barcoded 5' primer. The public reads were run again by TCRdb, first through fastp at Q25 and then through MiXCR, and only productive beta chains were kept. One record per CDR3 amino acid sequence lists the most common genes and DNA. This sample is represented by under 2,000,000 distinct CDR3 sequences; approximately 50% of them were singletons. The top ten constitute 2% to 2.5% of the sample. The sequenced material came from blood. These receptors were taken from a woman aged 40 to 55 in good health.

This clonotype was detected only once. V gene TRBV20-1 combines with J gene TRBJ2-4; 7 positions agree with TRBD2. The assigned J gene may be wrong: the sequence end matches TRBJ2-7 better. The CDR3 has 16 residues. Germline V gene data show CDR1 as DFQATT and CDR2 as SNEGSKA (reference sequence). The CDR3 sequence is CSARDPPSGVTYEQYF. The CDR3, as DNA: TGCAGTGCTAGAGATCCCCCCAGCGGGGTCACCTACGAGCAGTACTTC.

V gene TRBV4-2 combines with J gene TRBJ1-2; the D gene is possibly TRBD1 (6 bases). The CDR3 totals 16 residues. Germline CDR1 is LGHNA and CDR2 is YNFKEQ. V lost 1 base and J 1 base, leaving 13 bases between the germline ends. The CDR3 DNA sequence: TGTGCCAGCAGCCAAGTGGGGGGGGCCGGTAACTATGGCTACACCTTC. Protein sequence: CASSQVGGAGNYGYTF.

This chain uses TRBV5-1 with TRBJ2-5, with D possibly being TRBD2 (5 bases). Trimming removed 4 bases at V and 1 base at J, with 14 bases between. The germline gives CDR1 SGHRS, CDR2 YFSETQ. The CDR3 has 15 amino acids. The DNA for the CDR3 is TGCGCCAGCAGCCGCTCGGGATACACCCAAGAGACCCAGTACTTC. Its protein is CASSRSGYTQETQYF.

This clonotype was seen ten or more times. This sequence joins TRBV9 and TRBJ2-1, with D tentatively TRBD1 or TRBD2 (6 bases each). Germline CDR1 is SGDLS and CDR2 is YYNGEE. This CDR3 contains 15 residues. V was cut by 0 bases and J by 1 base, with 8 bases left in between. The CDR3 spells CASSVEGGSYNEQFF. CDR3 nucleotide sequence: TGTGCCAGCAGCGTAGAGGGGGGTTCCTACAATGAGCAGTTCTTC.

This clonotype has a single count. One junction end disagrees with the germline gene, perhaps due to a read error. This chain joins TRBV6-5 and TRBJ2-5; 7 bases map to TRBD2. The CDR3 totals 16 residues. The V gene's germline CDR1 is MNHEY and CDR2 SVGAGI. CDR3 DNA: TGTGCCAGCCGGACCAGGCCTGGGGGGGAACAAGAGACCCGGTACTTC. Translating it yields CASRTRPGGEQETRYF.

This clonotype was observed a single time. J is TRBJ1-4 and V is TRBV29-1, with D possibly TRBD1 on 5 matching bases. Germline CDR1 SQVTM, CDR2 ANQGSEA. Trimming took 3 bases from V and 7 from J, leaving 15 bases between them. The length of the CDR3 is 14 residues. The CDR3, as DNA: TGCAGCGTTGAGAGACCAGGGTCGAGTGAAAAACTGTTTTTT. Translation: CSVERPGSSEKLFF. Combining the CDR3 with reference TRBV29-1 and TRBJ1-4 gives the whole variable domain SAVISQKPSRDICQRGTSLTIQCQVDSQVTMMFWYRQQPGQSLTLIATANQGSEATYESGFVIDKFPISRPNLTFSTLTVSNMSPEDSSIYLCSVERPGSSEKLFFGSGTQLSVL.

This clonotype was observed a handful of times. The chain employs TRBV7-9 and TRBJ2-5, with 8 bases fitting TRBD1. The V gene end was trimmed by 4 bases and the J gene end by 5 bases; junction bases not matched to a gene: 6. Germline loops: CDR1 SEHNR, CDR2 FQNEAQ (reference sequence). This CDR3 comprises 14 residues. In nucleotides, the CDR3 is TGTGCCAGCAGCTCCAGGGGGCTCGGGGAGACCCAGTACTTC. Translating gives CASSSRGLGETQYF.

The table lists this clonotype with many counts. The chain joins TRBV6-2 or TRBV6-3 to TRBJ2-1; possible D gene TRBD2, 5 bases. The V gene's germline CDR1 is MNHEY and CDR2 SVGEGT. The CDR3 spans 14 residues. Trimming removed 7 bases from V and 5 bases from J, with 15 bases in between. CDR3 coding DNA: TGTGCCAGCATCGACCCCCCGGGGAACAATGAGCAGTTCTTC. The encoded protein is CASIDPPGNNEQFF.